Sequencing of this TCR beta chain was carried out in a study of shared clonotypes between healthy human individuals. This clone appeared a few times. Other nucleotide sequences from this sample produce the same CDR3. The CDR3 has 13 residues. V was shortened by 0 bases and J by 0 bases, with 1 base between the two germline ends. Per germline, CDR1 SGHNT and CDR2 YYREEE (reference sequence). Profiled with immunoSEQ multiplex PCR; TCRdb holds only in-frame clones, not every one. The sample has 1,500,000 or so clones; around 97% are singletons. All donors were Caucasian adults living in Nashville, Tennessee.

V gene TRBV5-4 combines with J gene TRBJ1-5; D is unresolved. The sequence came from a man younger than 45 in good health. The sequenced material came from naive CD4+ T cells sorted from blood. Subset here: CD45RA+ positively selected. This CDR3 is CASSLDSNQPQHF. In nucleotides, the CDR3 is TGTGCCAGCAGCTTGGATAGCAATCAGCCCCAGCATTTT.